The T cell receptor beta chain under discussion was sequenced for a study of technical replicates of blood from several donors (dated by TCRdb to about 2017). The library was obtained by the immunoSEQ multiplex PCR assay. TCRdb provides this immuneACCESS table in a form limited to in-frame rearrangements. Some clones are lacking; in checked studies, under half of them reflect an unresolved V gene, and why the rest are absent is not known. This sample gives 55,000 to 75,000 clones in total; about 95% of them show up just once. About 3% of the sample goes to the ten largest clones. The CDR1 and CDR2 encoded by the germline V gene are LGHNT and FRNRAP. Germline trimming: 6 bases from V, 1 base from J; junction bases outside gene matches: 1. The CDR3 spans 13 residues, from the cysteine through the phenylalanine. Left in the record is the CDR3 DNA by itself, 39 bases read in frame from the first base.

Worth noting for this clone: Which antigen it targets is not known. Base qualities are not provided; no much larger clone lies one nucleotide away.

Rearrangement joined TRBV12-5 to TRBJ1-2; TRBD1 lines up with 8 middle nucleotides. Sequencing was done on a sample of PBMCs. The clonotype originates from a human donor in good health. Some clones in this sample may be carry-over from other donors' samples. The DNA sequence is TGTGCTAGTGGCAGGGGGCGTAACTATGGCTACACCTTC. It codes for CASGRGRNYGYTF.